A selection of T cell receptor beta chains follows, all from one sample in a study of blood T cell repertoires in COVID-19. The table came from immunoSEQ multiplex PCR; TCRdb's copy has only in-frame clones and leaves some out. This sample has a few hundred thousand clones, with around 80% found just once. The sequenced sample consisted of PBMCs or T cells enriched from blood (not recorded which). These receptor sequences come from a man aged 25-40 years with acute COVID-19. Each CDR3 is given with its conserved first and last residue. The order of the fields is CDR3 protein, CDR3 DNA, J gene, V gene, clone size, D gene. A D gene is named only where the DNA matches it firmly. Part of the rows lack a size; the others show once, few, many or a class for expanded clones.

cdr3_aa: CSALPQGRRETQYF; cdr3_nt: TGCAGCGCTCTACCACAGGGGAGGCGGGAGACCCAGTACTTC; j_call: TRBJ2-5; v_call: TRBV29-1; clone_size: NA; d_call: NA
cdr3_aa: CATSDSQDSLNTEAFF; cdr3_nt: TGTGCCACCAGTGATTCCCAGGACAGCTTGAACACTGAAGCTTTCTTT; j_call: TRBJ1-1; v_call: TRBV24-1; clone_size: once; d_call: NA
cdr3_aa: CASSQSESSTDTQYF; cdr3_nt: TGTGCCAGCAGCCAGAGTGAATCTAGCACAGATACGCAGTATTTT; j_call: TRBJ2-3; v_call: TRBV4-2; clone_size: NA; d_call: NA
cdr3_aa: CASGRTEAFF; cdr3_nt: TGTGCCAGTGGGAGGACTGAAGCTTTCTTT; j_call: TRBJ1-1; v_call: TRBV27; clone_size: NA; d_call: NA
cdr3_aa: CASNEQGWTEAFF; cdr3_nt: TGCGCCAGCAACGAACAGGGTTGGACTGAAGCTTTCTTT; j_call: TRBJ1-1; v_call: TRBV10-2; clone_size: NA; d_call: NA
cdr3_aa: CAWSRTVNTEAFF; cdr3_nt: TGTGCCTGGAGTCGGACAGTGAACACTGAAGCTTTCTTT; j_call: TRBJ1-1; v_call: TRBV30; clone_size: NA; d_call: NA
cdr3_aa: CASSQVPSGRLETQYF; cdr3_nt: TGCGCCAGCAGCCAAGTACCTAGCGGGAGGTTGGAGACCCAGTACTTC; j_call: TRBJ2-5; v_call: TRBV4-1; clone_size: NA; d_call: TRBD2
cdr3_aa: CASSRMTSGRSYNEQFF; cdr3_nt: TGTGCCAGCAGCCGGATGACTAGCGGGAGATCCTACAATGAGCAGTTCTTC; j_call: TRBJ2-1; v_call: TRBV3-1/TRBV3-2; clone_size: NA; d_call: TRBD2
cdr3_aa: CASSQSGQSSNQPQHF; cdr3_nt: TGTGCCAGCAGCCAATCTGGGCAGTCGAGCAATCAGCCCCAGCATTTT; j_call: TRBJ1-5; v_call: TRBV16; clone_size: few; d_call: NA
cdr3_aa: CVRSQHSGYTQYF; cdr3_nt: TGTGTCAGAAGTCAACATAGCGGGTATACGCAGTATTTT; j_call: TRBJ2-3; v_call: TRBV7-5; clone_size: NA; d_call: NA
cdr3_aa: CASSDPRGSNGYTF; cdr3_nt: TGTGCCAGCAGTGACCCCAGGGGGTCTAATGGCTACACCTTC; j_call: TRBJ1-2; v_call: TRBV6-1; clone_size: NA; d_call: TRBD1
cdr3_aa: CASSLAGGGTGELFF; cdr3_nt: TGTGCCAGCAGCTTGGCCGGCGGGGGAACCGGGGAGCTGTTTTTT; j_call: TRBJ2-2; v_call: TRBV5-4; clone_size: NA; d_call: TRBD2
cdr3_aa: CASSDSLGLGNEQFF; cdr3_nt: TGTGCCAGCAGTGACAGCCTGGGGCTCGGAAATGAGCAGTTCTTC; j_call: TRBJ2-1; v_call: TRBV6-1; clone_size: NA; d_call: NA
cdr3_aa: CASRLGLEETQYF; cdr3_nt: TGTGCCAGCAGACTCGGACTGGAAGAGACCCAGTACTTC; j_call: TRBJ2-5; v_call: TRBV12-3/TRBV12-4; clone_size: NA; d_call: NA
cdr3_aa: CASSGIEGTSGYNEQFF; cdr3_nt: TGTGCCAGCAGCGGGATAGAGGGGACTAGCGGGTACAATGAGCAGTTCTTC; j_call: TRBJ2-1; v_call: TRBV7-9; clone_size: NA; d_call: TRBD2
cdr3_aa: CASSGNRGGNEKLFF; cdr3_nt: TGTGCCAGCAGTGGCAACAGGGGCGGGAATGAAAAACTGTTTTTT; j_call: TRBJ1-4; v_call: TRBV28; clone_size: NA; d_call: TRBD1
cdr3_aa: CASSKPGLATGDTQYF; cdr3_nt: TGTGCCAGTAGTAAACCGGGACTAGCGACTGGGGATACGCAGTATTTT; j_call: TRBJ2-3; v_call: TRBV19; clone_size: NA; d_call: TRBD2
cdr3_aa: CASSSTYTGELFF; cdr3_nt: TGTGCCAGCAGCTCTACCTACACCGGGGAGCTGTTTTTT; j_call: TRBJ2-2; v_call: TRBV5-5; clone_size: NA; d_call: NA
cdr3_aa: CASSALTRGTGELFF; cdr3_nt: TGTGCCAGCAGCGCCCTAACGCGGGGGACCGGGGAGCTGTTTTTT; j_call: TRBJ2-2; v_call: TRBV9; clone_size: NA; d_call: TRBD2
cdr3_aa: CASSFSGSNQPQHF; cdr3_nt: TGTGCCAGCAGCTTTTCAGGGAGCAATCAGCCCCAGCATTTT; j_call: TRBJ1-5; v_call: TRBV7-6; clone_size: once; d_call: NA
cdr3_aa: CASSQATGPSTQPQHF; cdr3_nt: TGTGCCAGCAGCCAAGCGACGGGTCCAAGCACTCAGCCCCAGCATTTT; j_call: TRBJ1-5; v_call: TRBV4-2; clone_size: NA; d_call: NA
cdr3_aa: CASSTPSGLSSYNEQFF; cdr3_nt: TGTGCCAGTAGTACGCCTAGCGGGTTAAGCTCCTACAATGAGCAGTTCTTC; j_call: TRBJ2-1; v_call: TRBV19; clone_size: NA; d_call: TRBD2
cdr3_aa: CASSERSFGLTGELFF; cdr3_nt: TGTGCCAGCAGTGAACGCAGCTTTGGGCTCACCGGGGAGCTGTTTTTT; j_call: TRBJ2-2; v_call: TRBV25-1; clone_size: NA; d_call: NA
cdr3_aa: CASSYLGSGVTFF; cdr3_nt: TGTGCCAGCAGTTACCTAGGGTCAGGGGTTACTTTCTTT; j_call: TRBJ1-1; v_call: TRBV6-5; clone_size: NA; d_call: NA
cdr3_aa: CASSTGLAGIQETQYF; cdr3_nt: TGTGCCAGTAGTACGGGACTAGCGGGGATCCAAGAGACCCAGTACTTC; j_call: TRBJ2-5; v_call: TRBV19; clone_size: once; d_call: TRBD2
cdr3_aa: CASTLGGSLQPQHF; cdr3_nt: TGTGCCAGCACCCTAGGAGGGTCCCTTCAGCCCCAGCATTTT; j_call: TRBJ1-5; v_call: TRBV2; clone_size: NA; d_call: NA
cdr3_aa: CASSLGLPSHEKLFF; cdr3_nt: TGTGCCAGCAGCCTGGGACTGCCGTCTCATGAAAAACTGTTTTTT; j_call: TRBJ1-4; v_call: TRBV5-5; clone_size: NA; d_call: NA